This T cell receptor beta chain was captured by sequencing in a study of T cell repertoires in aging, cancer and after chemotherapy. Study-wide context: Donor ages fell into six groups from 30 or younger up to 70 or older. Clear clonal overlap appeared across healthy donor samples taken over several months to years.

Study-level points and caveats: Loss of evenness, beyond lost richness, contributed to age-related TCR diversity decline in cancer patients. Untreated cancer patients had significantly lower blood TCR diversity than age-matched healthy donors.

Amplification of TCR beta used genomic DNA extracted from peripheral blood. A note on this clonotype: The antigen is not known.

Germline V gives CDR1 DFQATT, CDR2 SNEGSKA (reference sequence). This CDR3 is built from 17 residues. V was clipped by 0 bases and J by 0 bases; unmatched bases: 9. TRB rearrangements spanning V, D and J were amplified using mixed TRB-A/B primers. TCRdb fed the multiplex PCR reads into MiXCR, producing one record per CDR3 protein. The table has about 12,000 distinct CDR3 sequences, 31% seen once; the top ten hold 10%. The V gene is TRBV20-1, the J gene TRBJ1-1, with 8 bases identical to TRBD1. This sequence originates from a human donor in good health. The donor label of this sample is uncertain. The specimen sequenced was blood. The CDR3 region has the DNA TGCAGTGCTAGAGATCGGCTTGGACAGGGAGTGAACACTGAAGCTTTCTTT. Protein: CSARDRLGQGVNTEAFF.